There are many counts of the clone carrying this T cell receptor (beta chain). These data are taken from a study of blood T cell repertoires in COVID-19. Study overall: Acute and convalescent COVID-19 samples came from the United States, Italy and Spain. Nucleic acid was either cDNA or gDNA, and it came from T cells, B-cell-depleted T cells, or PBMCs.

The CDR3 spans 15 residues. CDR1 and CDR2 from the germline V gene are MNHEY and SVGEGT. V was shortened by 2 bases and J by 6 bases, with 17 bases between the two germline ends. Source study methods: Estimation of nucleated cell counts relied on the amplification of reference gene primers. Assay used: immunoSEQ multiplex PCR; TCRdb lists only in-frame clones, some missing. V and J calls plus clone size are reproduced from that table; the DNA served to infer D and trimming. The data contain around 95,000 clones, 85% to 90% of them singletons. The sample consisted of peripheral blood. The chain joins TRBV6-2 or TRBV6-3 to TRBJ2-7; possible D gene TRBD2, 6 bases. This clonotype was sampled from a human donor in a cohort sampled during active COVID-19. The CDR3 is CASSYPTLTGVEQYF. The CDR3 region has the DNA TGTGCCAGCAGTTACCCCACTTTAACGGGGGTCGAGCAGTACTTC.